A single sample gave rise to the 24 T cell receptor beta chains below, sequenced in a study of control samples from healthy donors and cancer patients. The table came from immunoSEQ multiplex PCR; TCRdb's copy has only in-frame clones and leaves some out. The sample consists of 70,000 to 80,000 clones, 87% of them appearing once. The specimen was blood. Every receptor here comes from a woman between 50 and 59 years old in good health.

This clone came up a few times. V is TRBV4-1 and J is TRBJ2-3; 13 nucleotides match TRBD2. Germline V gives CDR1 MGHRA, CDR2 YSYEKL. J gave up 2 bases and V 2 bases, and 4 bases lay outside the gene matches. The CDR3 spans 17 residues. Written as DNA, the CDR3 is TGCGCCAGCAGCCAAAAGGGACTAGCGGGAAACACAGATACGCAGTATTTT. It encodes CASSQKGLAGNTDTQYF.

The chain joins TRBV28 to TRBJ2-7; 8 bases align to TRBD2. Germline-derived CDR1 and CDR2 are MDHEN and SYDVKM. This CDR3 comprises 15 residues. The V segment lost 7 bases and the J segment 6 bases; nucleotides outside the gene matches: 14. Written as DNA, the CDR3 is TGTGCCAGCAACAGCGGGAGTGACGGGTTAGGCGAGCAGTACTTC. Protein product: CASNSGSDGLGEQYF.

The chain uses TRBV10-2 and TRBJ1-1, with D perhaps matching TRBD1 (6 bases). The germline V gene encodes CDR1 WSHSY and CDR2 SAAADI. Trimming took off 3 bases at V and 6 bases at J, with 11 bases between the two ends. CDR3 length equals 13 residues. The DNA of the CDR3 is TGCGCCAGCAGTGAAATTGGGGGCTCTGAAGCTTTCTTT. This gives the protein CASSEIGGSEAFF.

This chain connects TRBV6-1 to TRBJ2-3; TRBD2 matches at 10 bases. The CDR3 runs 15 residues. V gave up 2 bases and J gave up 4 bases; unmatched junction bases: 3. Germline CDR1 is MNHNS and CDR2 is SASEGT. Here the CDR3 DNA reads TGTGCCAGCAGTGAAACAGCGGGAGGGGCAGATACGCAGTATTTT. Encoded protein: CASSETAGGADTQYF.

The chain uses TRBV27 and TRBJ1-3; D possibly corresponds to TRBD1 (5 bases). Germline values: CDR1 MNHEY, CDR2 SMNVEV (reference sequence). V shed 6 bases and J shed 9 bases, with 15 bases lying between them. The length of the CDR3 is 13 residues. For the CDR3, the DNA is TGTGCCAGCAGCCCCGGGGACTCAAGCACCATATATTTT. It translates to CASSPGDSSTIYF.

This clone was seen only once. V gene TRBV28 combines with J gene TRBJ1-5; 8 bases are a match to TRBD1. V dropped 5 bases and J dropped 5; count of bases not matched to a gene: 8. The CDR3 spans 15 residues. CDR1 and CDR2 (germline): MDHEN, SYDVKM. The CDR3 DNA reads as TGTGCCAGCAGTCACCGACAGGGGAACTATCAGCCCCAGCATTTT. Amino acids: CASSHRQGNYQPQHF.

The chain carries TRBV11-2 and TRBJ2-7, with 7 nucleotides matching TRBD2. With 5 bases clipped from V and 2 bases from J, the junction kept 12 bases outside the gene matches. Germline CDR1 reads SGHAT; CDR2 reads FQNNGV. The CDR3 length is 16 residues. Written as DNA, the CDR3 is TGTGCCAGCAGCAAAATCCCCGGAGGACTAGCCTACGAGCAGTACTTC. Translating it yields CASSKIPGGLAYEQYF.

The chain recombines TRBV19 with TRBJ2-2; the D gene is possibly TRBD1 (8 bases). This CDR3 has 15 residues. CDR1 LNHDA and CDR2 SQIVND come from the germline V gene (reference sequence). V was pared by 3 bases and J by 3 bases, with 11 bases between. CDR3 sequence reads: CASSITGGDTGELFF. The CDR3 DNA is TGTGCCAGTAGTATTACAGGGGGGGACACCGGGGAGCTGTTTTTT.

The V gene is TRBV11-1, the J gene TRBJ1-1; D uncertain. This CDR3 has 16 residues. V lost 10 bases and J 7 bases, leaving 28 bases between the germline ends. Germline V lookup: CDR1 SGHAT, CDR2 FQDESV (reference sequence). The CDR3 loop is CATRLLEGPMEVEAFF. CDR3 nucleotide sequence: TGTGCCACTAGACTCCTCGAGGGCCCCATGGAGGTTGAAGCTTTCTTT.

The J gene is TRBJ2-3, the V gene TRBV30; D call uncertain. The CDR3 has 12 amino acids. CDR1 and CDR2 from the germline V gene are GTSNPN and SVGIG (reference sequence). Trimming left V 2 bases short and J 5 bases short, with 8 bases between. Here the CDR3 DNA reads TGTGCCTGGAGTCGGCGGATAGATACGCAGTATTTT. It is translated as CAWSRRIDTQYF. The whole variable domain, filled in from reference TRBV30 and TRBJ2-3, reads SQTIHQWPATLVQPVGSPLSLECTVEGTSNPNLYWYRQAAGRGLQLLFYSVGIGQISSEVPQNLSASRPQDRQFILSSKKLLLSDSGFYLCAWSRRIDTQYFGPGTRLTVL.

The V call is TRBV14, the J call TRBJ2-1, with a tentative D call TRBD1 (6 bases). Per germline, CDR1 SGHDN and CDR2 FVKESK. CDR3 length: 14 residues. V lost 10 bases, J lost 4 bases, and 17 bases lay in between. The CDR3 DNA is TGTGCCACCTCGACCGGGACACCTTACAATGAGCAGTTCTTC. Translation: CATSTGTPYNEQFF. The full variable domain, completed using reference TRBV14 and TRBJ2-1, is EAGVTQFPSHSVIEKGQTVTLRCDPISGHDNLYWYRRVMGKEIKFLLHFVKESKQDESGMPNNRFLAERTGGTYSTLKVQPAELEDSGVYFCATSTGTPYNEQFFGPGTRLTVL.

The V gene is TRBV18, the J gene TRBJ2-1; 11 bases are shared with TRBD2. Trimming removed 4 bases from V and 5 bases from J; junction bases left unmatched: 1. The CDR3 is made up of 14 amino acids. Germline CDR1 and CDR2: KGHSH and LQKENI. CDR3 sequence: CASSLAGGHNEQFF. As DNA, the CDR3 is TGTGCCAGCTCACTAGCGGGAGGGCACAATGAGCAGTTCTTC.

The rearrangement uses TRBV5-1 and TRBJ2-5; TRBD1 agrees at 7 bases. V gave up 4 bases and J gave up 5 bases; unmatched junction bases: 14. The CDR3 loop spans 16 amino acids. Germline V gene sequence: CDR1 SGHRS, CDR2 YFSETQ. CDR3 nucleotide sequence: TGCGCCAGCAGCGGTAGACAGGGTATGAGTTGGGAGACCCAGTACTTC. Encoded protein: CASSGRQGMSWETQYF.

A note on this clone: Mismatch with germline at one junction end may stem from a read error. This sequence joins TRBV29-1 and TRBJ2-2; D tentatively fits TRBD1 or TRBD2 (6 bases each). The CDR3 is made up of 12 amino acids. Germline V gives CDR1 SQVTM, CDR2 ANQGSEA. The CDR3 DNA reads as TGCAGCGCTGAAAAGGGGGGCGGGGAGCTGTTTTTT. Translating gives CSAEKGGGELFF.

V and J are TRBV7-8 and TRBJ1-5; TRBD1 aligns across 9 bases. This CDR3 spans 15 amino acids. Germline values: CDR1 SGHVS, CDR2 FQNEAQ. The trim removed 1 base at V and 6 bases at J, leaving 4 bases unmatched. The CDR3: CASSLETGGSQPQHF. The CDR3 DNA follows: TGTGCCAGCAGCTTAGAGACAGGGGGTTCTCAGCCCCAGCATTTT.

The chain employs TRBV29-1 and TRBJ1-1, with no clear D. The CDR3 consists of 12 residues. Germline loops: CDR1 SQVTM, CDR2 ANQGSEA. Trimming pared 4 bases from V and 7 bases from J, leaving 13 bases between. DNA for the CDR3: TGCAGCGTTGTAGGGCAGGTCCATGAAGCTTTCTTT. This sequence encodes CSVVGQVHEAFF.

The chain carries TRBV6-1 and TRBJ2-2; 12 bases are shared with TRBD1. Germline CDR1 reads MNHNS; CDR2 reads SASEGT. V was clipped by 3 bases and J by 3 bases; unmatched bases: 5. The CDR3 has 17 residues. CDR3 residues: CASSDRDRGLDTGELFF. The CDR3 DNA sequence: TGTGCCAGCAGTGACCGGGACAGGGGGCTGGACACCGGGGAGCTGTTTTTT.

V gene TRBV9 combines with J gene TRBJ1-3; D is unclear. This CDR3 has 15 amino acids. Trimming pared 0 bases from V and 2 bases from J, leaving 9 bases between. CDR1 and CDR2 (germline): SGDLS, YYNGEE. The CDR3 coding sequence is TGTGCCAGCAGCGTAGAAGGAGGACCTGGAAACACCATATATTTT. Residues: CASSVEGGPGNTIYF.

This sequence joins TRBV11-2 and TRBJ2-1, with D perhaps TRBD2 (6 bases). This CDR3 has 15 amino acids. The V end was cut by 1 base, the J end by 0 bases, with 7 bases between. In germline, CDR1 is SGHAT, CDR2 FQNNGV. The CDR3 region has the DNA TGTGCCAGCAGCTTAGCCGGGGGCTCCTACAATGAGCAGTTCTTC. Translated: CASSLAGGSYNEQFF.

The CDR3, as DNA: TGTGCCCTAGAGGACACGGACAATGAAAAACTGTTTTTT. This translates into CALEDTDNEKLFF. This chain connects TRBV30 to TRBJ1-4; D is perhaps TRBD1 (5 bases). CDR1 and CDR2 (germline): GTSNPN, SVGIG (reference sequence). CDR3 length: 13 residues. Trimming left V 8 bases short and J 5 bases short, with 15 bases between.

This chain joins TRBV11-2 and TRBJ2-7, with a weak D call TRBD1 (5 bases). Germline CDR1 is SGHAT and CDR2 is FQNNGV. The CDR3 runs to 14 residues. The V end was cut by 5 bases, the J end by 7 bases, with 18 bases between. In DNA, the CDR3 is TGTGCCAGCAGCCCCCTAGGGGTCCGGAGTGAGCAGTACTTC. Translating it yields CASSPLGVRSEQYF.

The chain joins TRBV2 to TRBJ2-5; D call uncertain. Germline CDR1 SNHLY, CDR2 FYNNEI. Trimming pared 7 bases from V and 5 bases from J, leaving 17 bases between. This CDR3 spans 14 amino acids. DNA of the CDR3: TGTGCCAGCACCCCATTGCACATTTGGGAGACCCAGTACTTC. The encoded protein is CASTPLHIWETQYF.

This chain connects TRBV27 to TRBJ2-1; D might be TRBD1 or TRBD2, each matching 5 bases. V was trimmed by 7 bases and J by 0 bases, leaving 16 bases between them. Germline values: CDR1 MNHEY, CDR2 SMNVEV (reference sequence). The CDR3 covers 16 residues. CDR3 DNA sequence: TGTGCCAGCACGACCGGGACGGGCGGCTCCTACAATGAGCAGTTCTTC. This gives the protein CASTTGTGGSYNEQFF.

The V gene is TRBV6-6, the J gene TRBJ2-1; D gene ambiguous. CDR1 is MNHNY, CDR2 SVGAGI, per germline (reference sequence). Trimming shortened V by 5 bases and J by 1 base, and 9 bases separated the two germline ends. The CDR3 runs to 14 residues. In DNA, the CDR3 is TGTGCCAGCAGTCTTTGGGGATCCTACAATGAGCAGTTCTTC. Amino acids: CASSLWGSYNEQFF.